A single sample gave rise to the 25 T cell receptor beta chains below, sequenced in a study of monozygotic twins with inflammatory bowel disease. Reprocessing the 5' RACE reads, TCRdb reports a single entry for every CDR3 protein and omits DNA. Its listing shows some 170,000 distinct CDR3 sequences. The material sequenced was blood. These receptor sequences come from a human donor with ulcerative colitis or Crohn's disease, or a healthy co-twin of an affected twin (not recorded which).

This chain joins TRBV20-1 and TRBJ2-1; TCRdb names TRBD1, which stays unverified in the absence of DNA. The germline CDR1 and CDR2 sequences are DFQATT and SNEGSKA (reference sequence). The length of the CDR3 is 16 residues. CDR3 residues: CSARDSYRDSHNEQFF.

The rearrangement links TRBV24-1 to TRBJ2-1; TCRdb returns TRBD2, unconfirmable since there is no DNA. Germline CDR1 and CDR2: KGHDR and SFDVKD. There are 16 residues in the CDR3. This chain's CDR3 is CATSDGGTSGRNEQFF.

The genes are TRBV5-1 and TRBJ1-1; the TCRdb call, TRBD1, lacks DNA for checking. Per the germline V gene, CDR1 is SGHRS and CDR2 is YFSETQ. The CDR3 runs 14 residues. CDR3 protein: CASSRRTEGTEAFF.

This rearrangement joins TRBV7-9 to TRBJ1-1; the D call of TRBD1 rests on TCRdb alone, since no DNA is present to check it. From germline, CDR1 is SEHNR and CDR2 FQNEAQ (reference sequence). This CDR3 spans 14 amino acids. CDR3 loop: CASSIGERTAEAFF.

The CDR3 reads CASSYVSPDSPLHF. The rearrangement links TRBV6-2 or TRBV6-3 to TRBJ1-6; TCRdb's D gene call, TRBD1, goes unchecked for lack of DNA. Germline CDR1 reads MNHEY; CDR2 reads SVGEGT. The CDR3 covers 14 residues.

This chain uses TRBV12-5 with TRBJ2-3; checking the TCRdb D call of TRBD1 is not possible without DNA. Germline V lookup: CDR1 LGHNT, CDR2 FRNRAP. CDR3 length equals 15 residues. The CDR3 loop is CASGMGTDGADTQYF.

The chain employs TRBV7-9 and TRBJ1-5; TCRdb selects TRBD1, and the lack of DNA leaves this call unchecked. The CDR3 spans 14 residues. Per the germline V gene, CDR1 is SEHNR and CDR2 is FQNEAQ (reference sequence). The CDR3: CASSSRDINQPQHF.

V usage is TRBV11-3 and J usage is TRBJ1-2; the D gene TCRdb calls, TRBD1, cannot be checked with no DNA. This CDR3 is 16 amino acids long. The germline CDR1 and CDR2 sequences are SGHNT and YENEEA. CDR3: CASSLGQAAAPYGYTF.

The chain uses TRBV27 and TRBJ2-7; TCRdb gives TRBD1 as the D gene, but with no DNA this cannot be confirmed. The CDR3 length is 15 residues. Germline CDR1 is MNHEY and CDR2 is SMNVEV (reference sequence). This CDR3 reads CASSFLAGGTYEQYF.

The rearrangement joins TRBV5-8 to TRBJ1-4. Germline V gene data show CDR1 as SGHTS and CDR2 as YDEGEE. The CDR3 extends over 15 amino acids. CDR3 region: CASSLGGRVNEKLFF.

The J gene is TRBJ1-6, the V gene TRBV10-3; TCRdb selects TRBD1, and the lack of DNA leaves this call unchecked. This CDR3 has 14 residues. Germline CDR1 reads ENHRY; CDR2 reads SYGVKD. The CDR3 sequence is CAISDRQGNSPLHF.

The chain is built from TRBV4-3 and TRBJ1-1. Germline assignment: CDR1 LGHNA and CDR2 YSLEER. CDR3 length: 14 amino acids. The CDR3 here is CASSLYPGGSEAFF.

V and J are TRBV20-1 and TRBJ2-3; without DNA, the TCRdb call of TRBD1 cannot be checked. The germline CDR1 and CDR2 sequences are DFQATT and SNEGSKA (reference sequence). CDR3 size: 13 residues. CDR3 sequence: CSANPQGADTQYF.

The chain links TRBV5-1 to TRBJ2-2. Germline CDR1 reads SGHRS; CDR2 reads YFSETQ. The CDR3 has 14 residues. CDR3 loop: CASSLEGSLWELFF. Full variable domain (rest looked up from reference TRBV5-1 and TRBJ2-2): KAGVTQTPRYLIKTRGQQVTLSCSPISGHRSVSWYQQTPGQGLQFLFEYFSETQRNKGNFPGRFSGRQFSNSRSEMNVSTLELGDSALYLCASSLEGSLWELFFGEGSRLTVL.

The CDR3 here is CASSRSKGYNSPLHF. The chain couples TRBV27 to TRBJ1-6. This CDR3 comprises 15 residues. Germline V gives CDR1 MNHEY, CDR2 SMNVEV (reference sequence).

The V call is TRBV5-1, the J call TRBJ2-2; the TRBD1 assignment by TCRdb is unverifiable without DNA. The CDR3 has 16 amino acids. Germline lookup yields CDR1 SGHRS and CDR2 YFSETQ. CDR3: CASSKDRQLNTGELFF. Looking up the rest from reference TRBV5-1 and TRBJ2-2 gives the full variable domain: KAGVTQTPRYLIKTRGQQVTLSCSPISGHRSVSWYQQTPGQGLQFLFEYFSETQRNKGNFPGRFSGRQFSNSRSEMNVSTLELGDSALYLCASSKDRQLNTGELFFGEGSRLTVL.

This sequence joins TRBV28 and TRBJ2-1; lacking DNA, the TRBD1 call made by TCRdb goes unchecked. The CDR3 is made up of 15 amino acids. The V gene's germline CDR1 is MDHEN and CDR2 SYDVKM. This CDR3 reads CASSSRQGFNHEQFF.

V gene TRBV5-1 combines with J gene TRBJ2-1; TCRdb picks TRBD2, but there is no DNA to check that call. Germline V lookup: CDR1 SGHRS, CDR2 YFSETQ. The CDR3 spans 15 residues. The CDR3 sequence: CASSLFLSGNNEQFF.

This chain uses TRBV6-1 with TRBJ2-3; TCRdb's assignment of TRBD1 cannot be checked, as there is no DNA. The length of the CDR3 is 15 residues. Germline V gene data show CDR1 as MNHNS and CDR2 as SASEGT. The CDR3 region is CASRDRTGSTDTQYF.

The genes are TRBV12-3 or TRBV12-4 and TRBJ2-5; the TCRdb call, TRBD1, lacks DNA for checking. The CDR3 consists of 15 residues. This CDR3 is CASSFGDRIVETQYF.

The rearrangement uses TRBV20-1 and TRBJ1-5; TCRdb designates TRBD1, a call that cannot be tested without DNA. In germline, CDR1 is DFQATT, CDR2 SNEGSKA (reference sequence). CDR3 length: 15 amino acids. The CDR3 loop reads CSAWPRTGGSQPQHF.

The CDR3 here is CASSVPGGVHNEQFF. V is TRBV9 and J is TRBJ2-1; TCRdb outputs TRBD1, but without DNA this stays unchecked. From germline, CDR1 is SGDLS and CDR2 YYNGEE. This CDR3 has 15 amino acids.

The V and J genes are TRBV5-1 and TRBJ2-5. This CDR3 contains 14 residues. Germline V gene data show CDR1 as SGHRS and CDR2 as YFSETQ. The CDR3 is CASSWNGVGETQYF.

J is TRBJ2-5 and V is TRBV28; TCRdb calls TRBD2, which cannot be checked without DNA. The CDR3 runs to 16 residues. Germline assignment: CDR1 MDHEN and CDR2 SYDVKM. The CDR3 spells CASSPWVAGGLETQYF.

This chain joins TRBV20-1 and TRBJ2-7; lacking DNA, the TRBD1 call made by TCRdb goes unchecked. CDR1 and CDR2 (germline): DFQATT, SNEGSKA (reference sequence). The CDR3 consists of 15 residues. CDR3 residues: CSARNPSGPGDEQYF.